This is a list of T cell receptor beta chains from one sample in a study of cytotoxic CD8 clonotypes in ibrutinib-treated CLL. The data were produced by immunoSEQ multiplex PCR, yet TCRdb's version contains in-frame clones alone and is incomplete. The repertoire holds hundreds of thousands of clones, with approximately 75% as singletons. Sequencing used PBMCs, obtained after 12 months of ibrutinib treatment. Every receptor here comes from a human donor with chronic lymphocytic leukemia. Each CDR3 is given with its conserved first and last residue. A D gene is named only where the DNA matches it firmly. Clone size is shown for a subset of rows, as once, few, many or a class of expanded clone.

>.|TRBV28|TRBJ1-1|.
CASSPLNTEAFF
TGTGCCAGCAGTCCGCTAAACACTGAAGCTTTCTTT
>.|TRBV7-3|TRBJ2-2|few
CASSSGANTGELFF
TGTGCCAGCAGCTCAGGGGCGAACACCGGGGAGCTGTTTTTT
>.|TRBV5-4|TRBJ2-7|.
CASSPGRRQYF
TGTGCCAGCAGCCCGGGGCGGAGGCAGTACTTC
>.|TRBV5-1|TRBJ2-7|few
CASSNPLLTYEQYF
TGCGCCAGCAGCAATCCCTTATTGACCTACGAGCAGTACTTC
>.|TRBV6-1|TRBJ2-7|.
CASSNSDSSYEQYF
TGTGCCAGCAGTAACTCTGATAGCTCCTACGAGCAGTACTTC
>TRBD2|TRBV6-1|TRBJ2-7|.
CASEREVPYEQYF
TGTGCCAGCGAGCGGGAGGTCCCCTACGAGCAGTACTTC
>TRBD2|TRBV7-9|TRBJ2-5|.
CASSPGLAEETQYF
TGTGCCAGCAGCCCAGGACTAGCGGAAGAGACCCAGTACTTC
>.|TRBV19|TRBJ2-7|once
CASISPDSPYEQYF
TGTGCCAGTATCTCCCCCGACAGCCCCTACGAGCAGTACTTC
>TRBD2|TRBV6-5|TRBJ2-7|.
CASSSKLAGFSYEQYF
TGTGCCAGCAGTTCCAAACTAGCGGGGTTCTCCTACGAGCAGTACTTC
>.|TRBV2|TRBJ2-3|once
CASSEGTDTQYF
TGTGCCAGCAGTGAAGGCACAGATACGCAGTATTTT
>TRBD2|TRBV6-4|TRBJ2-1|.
CASSSAMVSGLGNEQFF
TGTGCCAGCAGTTCCGCTATGGTCTCGGGACTAGGCAATGAGCAGTTCTTC
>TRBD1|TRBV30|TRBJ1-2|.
CAWATGAYGYTF
TGTGCCTGGGCGACAGGGGCCTATGGCTACACCTTC
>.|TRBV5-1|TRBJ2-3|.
CASSLRFTDTQYF
TGCGCCAGCAGCTTGCGCTTCACAGATACGCAGTATTTT
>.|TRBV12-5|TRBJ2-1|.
CASGLEWSSYNEQFF
TGTGCTAGTGGTTTGGAGTGGAGCTCCTACAATGAGCAGTTCTTC
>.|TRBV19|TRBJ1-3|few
CASSIQGSSGNTIYF
TGTGCCAGTAGTATACAGGGATCCTCTGGAAACACCATATATTTT
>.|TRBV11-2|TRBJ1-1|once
CASSLSRANTEAFF
TGTGCCAGCAGCTTATCGAGGGCTAACACTGAAGCTTTCTTT
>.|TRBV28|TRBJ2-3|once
CAHREGRTDTQYF
TGTGCCCACAGGGAGGGGCGAACAGATACGCAGTATTTT
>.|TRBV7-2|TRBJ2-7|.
CASSRDRHEQYF
TGTGCCAGCAGCCGGGACCGGCACGAGCAGTACTTC
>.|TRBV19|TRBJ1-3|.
CASSIAGQIGNTIYF
TGTGCCAGTAGTATAGCTGGGCAGATTGGAAACACCATATATTTT
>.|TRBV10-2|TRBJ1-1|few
CASSTVTEAFF
TGCGCCAGCAGTACAGTCACTGAAGCTTTCTTT
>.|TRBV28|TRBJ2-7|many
CASRPETGTYEQYF
TGTGCCAGCAGGCCTGAGACCGGGACCTACGAGCAGTACTTC
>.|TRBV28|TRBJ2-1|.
CASSLGGANSYNEQFF
TGTGCCAGCAGTTTAGGGGGAGCGAACTCCTACAATGAGCAGTTCTTC
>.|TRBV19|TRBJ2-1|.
CASSIRSSSYNEQFF
TGTGCCAGTAGTATCCGCAGCAGCTCCTACAATGAGCAGTTCTTC
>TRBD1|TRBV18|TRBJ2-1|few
CASSPQTGSGNEQFF
TGTGCCAGCTCACCACAGACAGGGAGTGGCAATGAGCAGTTCTTC
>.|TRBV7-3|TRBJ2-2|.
CASSVTGTGELFF
TGTGCCAGCAGCGTCACAGGGACCGGGGAGCTGTTTTTT
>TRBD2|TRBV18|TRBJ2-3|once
CASSPKLAGDTDTQYF
TGTGCCAGCTCACCAAAACTAGCGGGGGACACAGATACGCAGTATTTT
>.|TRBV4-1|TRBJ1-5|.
CASSAGPGSNQPQHF
TGCGCCAGCAGCGCCGGGCCGGGGAGCAATCAGCCCCAGCATTTT
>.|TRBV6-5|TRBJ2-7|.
CASSYGGPGYEQYF
TGTGCCAGCAGTTACGGGGGACCGGGCTACGAGCAGTACTTC
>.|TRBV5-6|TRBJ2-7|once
CASSPRQAYEQYF
TGTGCCAGCAGCCCGCGCCAGGCCTACGAGCAGTACTTC
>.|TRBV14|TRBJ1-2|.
CASSRTRQLNYGYTF
TGTGCCAGCAGCCGAACTAGACAGCTGAACTATGGCTACACCTTC
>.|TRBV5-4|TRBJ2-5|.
CASSGIGTAQETQYF
TGTGCCAGCAGCGGAATAGGGACGGCGCAAGAGACCCAGTACTTC
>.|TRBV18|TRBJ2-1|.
CASSSQGNEQFF
TGTGCCAGCTCAAGCCAGGGCAATGAGCAGTTCTTC
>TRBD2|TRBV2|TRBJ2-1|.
CASRGTSGSSYNEQFF
TGTGCCAGCAGGGGGACTAGCGGGAGTTCCTACAATGAGCAGTTCTTC
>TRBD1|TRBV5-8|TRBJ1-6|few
CASSRQGAVGYSPLHF
TGTGCCAGCAGCAGACAGGGCGCCGTCGGGTATTCACCCCTCCACTTT
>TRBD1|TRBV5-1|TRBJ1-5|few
CASSSGQENQPQHF
TGCGCCAGCAGCTCTGGACAGGAAAATCAGCCCCAGCATTTT
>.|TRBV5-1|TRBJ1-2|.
CASSLATSNYGYTF
TGCGCCAGCAGCTTGGCCACCAGTAACTATGGCTACACCTTC
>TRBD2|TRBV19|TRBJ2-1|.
CASSLQLAGSNNEQFF
TGTGCCAGTAGTCTCCAACTAGCGGGCTCTAACAATGAGCAGTTCTTC
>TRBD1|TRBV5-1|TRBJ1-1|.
CASSSGQLNTEAFF
TGCGCCAGCAGCTCGGGACAGCTGAACACTGAAGCTTTCTTT
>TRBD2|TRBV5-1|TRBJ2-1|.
CASSYSSGQSYNEQFF
TGCGCCAGCAGCTACTCTAGCGGGCAATCCTACAATGAGCAGTTCTTC
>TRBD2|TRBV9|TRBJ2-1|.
CASSVGSGGYNEQFF
TGTGCCAGCAGCGTAGGTAGCGGGGGATACAATGAGCAGTTCTTC
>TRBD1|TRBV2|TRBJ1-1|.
CASRGQGTEAFF
TGTGCCAGCAGGGGACAGGGGACTGAAGCTTTCTTT
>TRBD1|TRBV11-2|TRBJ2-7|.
CASSTTGVSEQYF
TGTGCCAGCAGCACCACAGGGGTCTCCGAGCAGTACTTC
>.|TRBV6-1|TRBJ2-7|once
CASSDPGGSYEQYF
TGTGCCAGCAGTGACCCCGGGGGCTCCTACGAGCAGTACTTC
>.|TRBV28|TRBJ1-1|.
CASRDMNTEAFF
TGTGCCAGCAGGGATATGAACACTGAAGCTTTCTTT
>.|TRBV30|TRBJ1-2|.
CAWTPGYGYTF
TGTGCCTGGACCCCCGGCTATGGCTACACCTTC
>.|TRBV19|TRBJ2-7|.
CASSALLSYEQYF
TGTGCCAGTAGTGCCCTCCTGAGTTACGAGCAGTACTTC
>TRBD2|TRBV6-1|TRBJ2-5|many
CASSENSGGAETQYF
TGTGCCAGCAGTGAAAATAGCGGGGGGGCCGAGACCCAGTACTTC
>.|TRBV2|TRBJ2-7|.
CASSASQGSYEQYF
TGTGCCAGCAGTGCCTCCCAAGGCTCCTACGAGCAGTACTTC
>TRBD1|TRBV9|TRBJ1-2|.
CASSVGTGIGYTF
TGTGCCAGCAGCGTAGGGACAGGGATAGGCTACACCTTC
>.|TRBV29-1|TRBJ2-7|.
CSVGPGPSSYEQYF
TGCAGCGTGGGACCCGGGCCTTCGTCCTACGAGCAGTACTTC